The 20 T cell receptor beta chains listed next were all sequenced from one sample in a study of cytomegalovirus exposure and HLA in healthy donors. Amplification used 60 Vbeta primers and 13 Jbeta primers. Data came from immunoSEQ multiplex PCR; TCRdb stores just in-frame clones and leaves some out. The sample holds approximately 110,000 clones, 70% to 75% seen once. Material for sequencing was PBMCs. The receptors originated from a man aged 40-50 years in good health and CMV-seronegative.

The chain carries TRBV27 and TRBJ2-7; TRBD2 might be the D (6 bases). The CDR3 is 17 residues long. V was pared by 1 base and J by 3 bases, with 19 bases between. Per germline, CDR1 MNHEY and CDR2 SMNVEV (reference sequence). The DNA of the CDR3 is TGTGCCAGCAGTTTATTGTCAGTCGGAGCCGGGAGCTACGAGCAGTACTTC. This gives the protein CASSLLSVGAGSYEQYF.

This chain links TRBV11-1 with TRBJ2-7; 11 bases line up with TRBD1. This CDR3 contains 14 residues. J was trimmed by 3 bases and V by 5 bases; bases with no gene match: 3. CDR1 is SGHAT, CDR2 FQDESV, per germline (reference sequence). The CDR3 loop is CASSPDRGLYEQYF. CDR3 DNA: TGTGCCAGCAGCCCGGACAGGGGGCTCTACGAGCAGTACTTC.

This clone occurred a few times. The genes are TRBV4-2 and TRBJ1-2; 9 bases line up with TRBD1. The CDR3 sequence is 17 residues long. Germline-derived CDR1 and CDR2 are LGHNA and YNFKEQ. V lost 2 bases and J lost 8; bases outside the gene matches: 15. As DNA, the CDR3 is TGTGCCAGCAGCCAACAGAATTCCGGGACAGGGAAAGGGGGCTACACCTTC. Translated: CASSQQNSGTGKGGYTF.

This clone occurred a few times. J is TRBJ2-7 and V is TRBV20-1, with 13 bases identical to TRBD2. Germline V gives CDR1 DFQATT, CDR2 SNEGSKA (reference sequence). The CDR3 extends over 11 amino acids. J was trimmed by 6 bases and V by 7 bases; bases with no gene match: 0. The CDR3 DNA is TGCAGTGGACTAGCGGGAGGCGAGCAGTACTTC. Encoded protein: CSGLAGGEQYF.

Ten or more counts support this clone. The J gene is TRBJ1-5, the V gene TRBV6-5; D is perhaps TRBD1 (6 bases). The CDR3 has 14 residues. The germline CDR1 and CDR2 sequences are MNHEY and SVGAGI. Trimming shortened V by 2 bases and J by 2 bases, and 7 bases separated the two germline ends. The CDR3 loop reads CASSYRQGNQPQHF. Here the CDR3 DNA reads TGTGCCAGCAGTTACAGACAGGGCAATCAGCCCCAGCATTTT.

For this clone: One end of the junction does not line up with germline, which may come from a read error. V and J are TRBV6-5 and TRBJ1-1; D gene uncertain. Germline CDR1 MNHEY, CDR2 SVGAGI. There are 15 residues in the CDR3. In DNA, the CDR3 is TGTGCCAGCAGTCCTCCGCGAGGGCTGAACGCTGAAGCTTTCTTT. It translates to CASSPPRGLNAEAFF.

The chain has TRBV18 and TRBJ2-5; 8 nucleotides align to TRBD1. The germline gives CDR1 KGHSH, CDR2 LQKENI. The J segment lost 0 bases and the V segment lost 6 bases, leaving 0 bases of the junction unmatched. The CDR3 extends over 13 amino acids. CDR3 amino acids: CASSDRDQETQYF. The CDR3 coding sequence is TGTGCCAGCTCGGACAGGGACCAAGAGACCCAGTACTTC. Complete variable domain (other parts from reference TRBV18 and TRBJ2-5): NAGVMQNPRHLVRRRGQEARLRCSPMKGHSHVYWYRQLPEEGLKFMVYLQKENIIDESGMPKERFSAEFPKEGPSILRIQQVVRGDSAAYFCASSDRDQETQYFGPGTRLLVL.

The genes are TRBV20-1 and TRBJ2-1; the match to TRBD1 covers 7 bases. The CDR3 is made up of 10 amino acids. With 4 bases clipped from V and 12 bases from J, the junction kept 3 bases outside the gene matches. CDR1 and CDR2 (germline): DFQATT, SNEGSKA (reference sequence). CDR3 residues: CSATDRLQFF. The CDR3 DNA reads as TGCAGTGCTACGGACAGGTTGCAGTTCTTC.

The J gene is TRBJ2-1, the V gene TRBV6-4, with D possibly TRBD2 on 6 matching bases. This CDR3 contains 15 residues. V lost 6 bases, J lost 5 bases, and 17 bases lay in between. Germline V gene lookup returns CDR1 MRHNA and CDR2 SNTAGT. The CDR3 sequence is CASSPGTWGNNEQFF. CDR3 in DNA: TGTGCCAGCAGCCCCGGGACTTGGGGTAACAATGAGCAGTTCTTC.

The rearrangement links TRBV5-1 to TRBJ2-3; possibly TRBD2 for D (7 bases). V gave up 4 bases and J gave up 2 bases, with 14 bases separating them. This CDR3 has 15 amino acids. Germline CDR1 and CDR2: SGHRS and YFSETQ. The CDR3 sequence is CASSLGGRYTDTQYF. The DNA for the CDR3 is TGCGCCAGCAGCCTGGGGGGGCGGTACACAGATACGCAGTATTTT.

The gene calls are TRBV6-5 and TRBJ2-7; D is possibly TRBD2 (5 bases). The V end was cut by 5 bases, the J end by 7 bases, with 18 bases between. CDR3 length: 14 amino acids. From germline, CDR1 is MNHEY and CDR2 SVGAGI. The CDR3 region has the DNA TGTGCCAGCAGTCTCGGCGGGTCGCGTTGGGAGCAGTACTTC. It codes for CASSLGGSRWEQYF.

This clone was counted only a few times. V and J are TRBV5-1 and TRBJ1-4; 9 bases align to TRBD1. The length of the CDR3 is 15 residues. Germline V gene sequence: CDR1 SGHRS, CDR2 YFSETQ. V gave up 2 bases and J gave up 7 bases; unmatched junction bases: 6. This CDR3 reads CASSLTGGEGEKLFF. CDR3 DNA: TGCGCCAGCAGCTTAACAGGGGGCGAGGGTGAAAAACTGTTTTTT.

V gene TRBV6-6 combines with J gene TRBJ2-7; 7 nucleotides match TRBD1. Germline CDR1 is MNHNY and CDR2 is SVGAGI (reference sequence). This CDR3 has 12 amino acids. V lost 6 bases and J lost 1; bases outside the gene matches: 0. The CDR3 DNA reads TGTGCCAGCAGGGGACAGTCCTACGAGCAGTACTTC. Its translation is CASRGQSYEQYF.

The rearrangement joins TRBV10-3 to TRBJ1-4; 9 nucleotides match TRBD1. CDR3 length: 15 amino acids. Germline CDR1 ENHRY, CDR2 SYGVKD. Trimming cost V 4 bases and J 0 bases; bases outside gene matches: 0. The DNA of the CDR3 is TGTGCCATCAGTGGACAGGGGGCAACTAATGAAAAACTGTTTTTT. This codes for CAISGQGATNEKLFF.

This clone was counted between two and nine times. The chain joins TRBV6-5 to TRBJ2-3; D unresolved. Germline V gene data show CDR1 as MNHEY and CDR2 as SVGAGI. The CDR3 totals 13 residues. The V end was cut by 2 bases, the J end by 6 bases, with 9 bases between. This CDR3 reads CASSYEAIDTQYF. CDR3 bases: TGTGCCAGCAGTTACGAAGCGATTGATACGCAGTATTTT.

This clone was detected many times. V usage is TRBV28 and J usage is TRBJ1-5; 7 bases are a match to TRBD1. Looked up from germline, CDR1 is MDHEN and CDR2 is SYDVKM. The CDR3 sequence is 14 residues long. The junction had 8 bases not matched to a gene; V was cut back by 3 bases and J by 9 bases. The CDR3 reads CASSLMTGLMPQHF. Here the CDR3 DNA reads TGTGCCAGCAGTTTGATGACAGGGCTAATGCCCCAGCATTTT.

The chain combines TRBV6-5 with TRBJ2-1; D is perhaps TRBD2 (5 bases). Between the trimmed V and J ends, which lost 4 bases and 0 bases, there was a span of 10 bases. The CDR3 contains 15 residues. The germline V gene encodes CDR1 MNHEY and CDR2 SVGAGI. CDR3 sequence (DNA): TGTGCCAGCAGTTTCCACCGGGACTCCTACAATGAGCAGTTCTTC. It translates to CASSFHRDSYNEQFF.

The chain joins TRBV10-3 to TRBJ1-5; TRBD1 matches at 10 bases. V gave up 6 bases and J gave up 5 bases; unmatched junction bases: 4. This CDR3 has 14 amino acids. Per germline, CDR1 ENHRY and CDR2 SYGVKD. CDR3 in DNA: TGTGCCATCAGCCGGACAGGGGGGGATCAGCCCCAGCATTTT. Amino acids: CAISRTGGDQPQHF.

This chain joins TRBV7-9 and TRBJ1-6; possibly TRBD1 for D (5 bases). Looked up from germline, CDR1 is SEHNR and CDR2 is FQNEAQ (reference sequence). Trimming removed 4 bases at V and 10 bases at J, with 14 bases between. This CDR3 contains 14 residues. The CDR3 DNA reads as TGTGCCAGCAGCTGGGGGGGGGAAGGATCACCCCTCCACTTT. Translation: CASSWGGEGSPLHF.

The rearrangement uses TRBV7-9 and TRBJ2-6, with a weak D call TRBD2 (5 bases). CDR1 SEHNR and CDR2 FQNEAQ come from the germline V gene (reference sequence). The CDR3 runs 17 residues. V lost 5 bases to trimming and J lost 1 base, with 15 bases between them. The CDR3 nucleotides are TGTGCCAGCAGCAAGAGGGCTTCACGGTCTGGGGCCAACGTCCTGACTTTC. Translating gives CASSKRASRSGANVLTF. Drawing the rest from reference TRBV7-9 and TRBJ2-6, the complete variable domain is DTGVSQNPRHKITKRGQNVTFRCDPISEHNRLYWYRQTLGQGPEFLTYFQNEAQLEKSRLLSDRFSAERPKGSFSTLEIQRTEQGDSAMYLCASSKRASRSGANVLTFGAGSRLTVL.